The 5 T cell receptor beta chains given below trace back to one sample, sequenced in a study of blood T cell repertoires in COVID-19. Sequencing was performed with immunoSEQ multiplex PCR; in TCRdb, only in-frame clones are kept and a portion is missing. The sample has more than 95,000 clones; over 75% are singletons. The material sequenced was peripheral blood. The receptors originated from an elderly man with active or convalescent COVID-19.

The genes are TRBV28 and TRBJ2-1, with a tentative D call TRBD1 (5 bases). In germline, CDR1 is MDHEN, CDR2 SYDVKM. The CDR3 contains 15 residues. Trimming left V 4 bases short and J 0 bases short, with 10 bases between. In nucleotides, the CDR3 is TGTGCCAGCAGTTCTCAGGGAAGCTCCTACAATGAGCAGTTCTTC. It translates to CASSSQGSSYNEQFF. Complete variable domain (other parts from reference TRBV28 and TRBJ2-1): DVKVTQSSRYLVKRTGEKVFLECVQDMDHENMFWYRQDPGLGLRLIYFSYDVKMKEKGDIPEGYSVSREKKERFSLILESASTNQTSMYLCASSSQGSSYNEQFFGPGTRLTVL.

The chain has TRBV6-5 and TRBJ2-7, with TRBD1 matching 10 bases. This CDR3 is 16 amino acids long. CDR1 and CDR2 from the germline V gene are MNHEY and SVGAGI. The trim removed 0 bases at V and 1 base at J, leaving 3 bases unmatched. The DNA of the CDR3 is TGTGCCAGCAGTTACTCGAGGGACAGGGGTTCCTACGAGCAGTACTTC. The encoded protein is CASSYSRDRGSYEQYF.

This rearrangement joins TRBV7-2 to TRBJ2-3; 7 positions match TRBD2. Germline assignment: CDR1 SGHTA and CDR2 FQGNSA. The ends lost 1 base at V and 1 base at J; junction bases unmatched: 5. The CDR3 length is 16 residues. The CDR3 nucleotides read TGTGCCAGCAGCTTAGGCCTAGCGGACGGCACAGATACGCAGTATTTT. Protein sequence: CASSLGLADGTDTQYF.

The chain is built from TRBV7-3 and TRBJ2-1; weak D call: TRBD2 (5 bases). Trimming took off 0 bases at V and 7 bases at J, with 13 bases between the two ends. Germline V gene data show CDR1 as SGHTA and CDR2 as FQGTGA. The CDR3 covers 15 residues. This chain's CDR3 is CASSLTPTAGNEQFF. The CDR3, as DNA: TGTGCCAGCAGCTTAACCCCCACTGCGGGTAATGAGCAGTTCTTC.

The chain joins TRBV5-4 to TRBJ2-7; no definite D call. The CDR3 spans 15 residues. Germline V gene sequence: CDR1 SGHNT, CDR2 YYREEE (reference sequence). Trimming removed 0 bases from V and 2 bases from J, with 12 bases in between. The CDR3 here is CASSLGASVTYEQYF. The CDR3 nucleotides read TGTGCCAGCAGCTTGGGGGCCTCGGTAACCTACGAGCAGTACTTC.